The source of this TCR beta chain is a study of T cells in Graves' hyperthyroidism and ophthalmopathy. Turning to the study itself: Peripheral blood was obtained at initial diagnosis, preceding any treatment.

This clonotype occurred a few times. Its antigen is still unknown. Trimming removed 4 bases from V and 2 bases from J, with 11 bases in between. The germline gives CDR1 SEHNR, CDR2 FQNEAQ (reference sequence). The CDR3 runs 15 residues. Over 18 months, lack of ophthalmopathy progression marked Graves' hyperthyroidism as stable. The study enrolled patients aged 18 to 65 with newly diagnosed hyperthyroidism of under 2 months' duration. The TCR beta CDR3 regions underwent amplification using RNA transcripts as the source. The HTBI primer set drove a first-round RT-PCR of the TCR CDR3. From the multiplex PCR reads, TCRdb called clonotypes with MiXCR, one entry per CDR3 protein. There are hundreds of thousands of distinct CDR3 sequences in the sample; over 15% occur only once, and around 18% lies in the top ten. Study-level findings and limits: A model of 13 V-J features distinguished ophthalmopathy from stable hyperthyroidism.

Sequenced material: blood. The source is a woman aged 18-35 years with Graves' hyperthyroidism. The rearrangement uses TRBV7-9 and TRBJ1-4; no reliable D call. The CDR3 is CASSSSGRTNEKLFF. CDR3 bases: TGTGCCAGCAGCTCGTCCGGACGGACTAATGAAAAACTGTTTTTT.